These 7 T cell receptor beta chains originate from one sample sequenced in a study of regulatory T cells in long-lasting Graves disease (dated by TCRdb to 2020 to 2023). What the time point label conveys for this sample: persistent/refractory GD, antithyroid drugs over 5 years with positive TRAb. RNA was extracted from PBMCs in TRIzol for both TCR sequencing and RNA sequencing. Receptors were amplified or captured by multiplex PCR. Sequencing instrument: Illumina HiSeq 4000. CDR3 regions were amplified by Arm-PCR with iRepertoire HTBI primers to construct TCR beta libraries. TCRdb cleaned the public reads at Q25 with fastp, built clones with MiXCR and kept in-frame beta chains. Each record represents a unique CDR3 protein, reported with the most common genes and DNA among its rows. In all, the sample holds fewer than 400,000 distinct CDR3 sequences, and about a fifth of those were seen once. Under 25% of the sample is in the top ten clones.

Sequencing used peripheral blood mononuclear cells (PBMCs), obtained when the disease was refractory, from a patient treated with antithyroid drugs. The source of these receptors is a female donor with Graves disease.

This clonotype was detected ten times or more. This chain joins TRBV6-5 and TRBJ1-5; weak D call: TRBD1 (5 bases). The V gene's germline CDR1 is MNHEY and CDR2 SVGAGI. Trimming cost V 4 bases and J 1 base, with 8 bases left between them. The CDR3 length is 14 residues. This CDR3 reads CASSSDRSNQPQHF. The CDR3, as DNA: TGTGCCAGCAGTTCAGACAGAAGCAATCAGCCCCAGCATTTT.

The chain combines TRBV28 with TRBJ2-3; TRBD1 aligns across 7 bases. This CDR3 spans 15 amino acids. Trimming at V came to 6 bases and at J to 2 bases, leaving 8 bases not matched to a gene. Germline V gene data show CDR1 as MDHEN and CDR2 as SYDVKM. The chain's CDR3 is CASSPGTEHTDTQYF. CDR3 nucleotides: TGTGCCAGCAGCCCCGGGACAGAACACACAGATACGCAGTATTTT.

The chain employs TRBV28 and TRBJ2-3; TRBD2 aligns across 9 bases. The CDR3 spans 16 residues. J gave up 6 bases and V 5 bases, and 12 bases lay outside the gene matches. Per germline, CDR1 MDHEN and CDR2 SYDVKM. CDR3 bases: TGTGCCAGCAGTCTCGGTAGTCGGACTAGCGCCGATACGCAGTATTTT. Translation: CASSLGSRTSADTQYF.

V usage is TRBV10-3 and J usage is TRBJ2-2, with 7 bases lining up with TRBD1. Germline V gives CDR1 ENHRY, CDR2 SYGVKD. Trimming cost V 9 bases and J 4 bases; bases outside gene matches: 8. CDR3 length: 14 residues. The CDR3 DNA is TGTGCCATAGAAAGGGACAGTGTCACCGGGGAGCTGTTTTTT. Translating it yields CAIERDSVTGELFF.

CDR3 amino acids: CAITSDRVSPLHF. Here the CDR3 DNA reads TGTGCCATCACCTCGGACAGGGTTTCACCCCTCCACTTT. The chain employs TRBV10-3 and TRBJ1-6; 8 nucleotides agree with TRBD1. V gave up 7 bases and J gave up 9 bases; unmatched junction bases: 5. Germline V gives CDR1 ENHRY, CDR2 SYGVKD. The length of the CDR3 is 13 residues.

Ten or more counts support this clonotype. The CDR3 sequence is CASSPPPGLAGIEQYF. CDR3 in DNA: TGTGCCAGCAGCCCTCCCCCCGGACTAGCGGGAATCGAGCAGTACTTC. The V call is TRBV12-3 or TRBV12-4, the J call TRBJ2-7; 12 bases are shared with TRBD2. Unmatched junction bases numbered 12, after V lost 6 bases and J lost 6 bases. CDR3 size: 16 residues.

The table lists this clonotype with a few counts. The genes are TRBV7-8 and TRBJ1-6; D uncertain. The CDR3 runs to 17 residues. Germline-derived CDR1 and CDR2 are SGHVS and FQNEAQ. The V end was cut by 3 bases, the J end by 0 bases, with 12 bases between. CDR3 sequence (DNA): TGTGCCAGCAGCTTGGTGCACAAGAGCTCCTATAATTCACCCCTCCACTTT. It codes for CASSLVHKSSYNSPLHF.